Listed below are T cell receptor beta chains from one sample, sequenced in a study of cytomegalovirus exposure and HLA in healthy donors. TCRdb keeps only in-frame clones here, not all; method: immunoSEQ multiplex PCR. Of more than 50,000 clones in the sample, around 79% were seen once. The sample was PBMCs. These receptors came from a female donor in good health and CMV-seronegative. CDR3s include the opening cysteine and the closing phenylalanine or tryptophan. Each record gives: D gene, clone size, V gene, J gene, CDR3 DNA, CDR3 protein. The D gene is left open where the match is weak. Part of the rows lack a size; the others show once, few, many or a class for expanded clones.

D: -; size: -; V: TRBV13; J: TRBJ2-2; DNA: TGTGCCAGCAGCTTAAGCCCCGGGGAGCTGTTTTTT; CDR3: CASSLSPGELFF
D: TRBD1; size: -; V: TRBV2; J: TRBJ2-7; DNA: TGTGCCAGCAGGATCCTAGACAGGGGGCAGGCGGAGCAGTACTTC; CDR3: CASRILDRGQAEQYF
D: TRBD2; size: -; V: TRBV25-1; J: TRBJ2-7; DNA: TGTGCCAGCCGTGGGAGCGGGGTCGAGCAGTACTTC; CDR3: CASRGSGVEQYF
D: TRBD2; size: -; V: TRBV11-1; J: TRBJ2-7; DNA: TGTGCCAGCAGCCGAACCACGGGACTAGCGGGGCACGAGCAGTACTTC; CDR3: CASSRTTGLAGHEQYF
D: TRBD1; size: few; V: TRBV27; J: TRBJ2-4; DNA: TGTGCCAGCAGTCCCTCCATCGGACAGGGGTTAGCCAAAAACATTCAGTACTTC; CDR3: CASSPSIGQGLAKNIQYF
D: -; size: -; V: TRBV18; J: TRBJ1-1; DNA: TGTGCCAGCTCACCGACAGTGAACACTGAAGCTTTCTTT; CDR3: CASSPTVNTEAFF
D: TRBD2; size: -; V: TRBV6-1; J: TRBJ2-1; DNA: TGTGCCAGCAGTGAAGCTAGCGGGGGTTACAATGAGCAGTTCTTC; CDR3: CASSEASGGYNEQFF
D: -; size: -; V: TRBV29-1; J: TRBJ1-1; DNA: TGCAGCGTTTCCGGAGCGAACACTGAAGCTTTCTTT; CDR3: CSVSGANTEAFF
D: -; size: -; V: TRBV5-5; J: TRBJ2-6; DNA: TGTGCCAGCAGCTTGGGGGCACACTGGGCCAACGTCCTGACTTTC; CDR3: CASSLGAHWANVLTF
D: TRBD1; size: -; V: TRBV7-9; J: TRBJ2-1; DNA: TGTGCCAGCAGCACAGGGGGAACCTACAATGAGCAGTTCTTC; CDR3: CASSTGGTYNEQFF
D: TRBD1; size: -; V: TRBV5-1; J: TRBJ1-2; DNA: TGCGCCAGCAGCCCCGCTCGCCCAGGACAGGGAGCCAGTGGCTACACCTTC; CDR3: CASSPARPGQGASGYTF
D: TRBD2; size: -; V: TRBV5-1; J: TRBJ2-2; DNA: TGCGCCAGCAGCTTGCGGACTAGCGGCACCGGGGAGCTGTTTTTT; CDR3: CASSLRTSGTGELFF
D: -; size: -; V: TRBV5-1; J: TRBJ2-4; DNA: TGCGCCAGCAGCTTGGGCGGACTAGCCAAAAACATTCAGTACTTC; CDR3: CASSLGGLAKNIQYF